The T cell receptor (beta chain) described here comes from a study of control samples from healthy donors and cancer patients. Data came from immunoSEQ multiplex PCR; TCRdb stores just in-frame clones and leaves some out. The repertoire includes under 100,000 clones, roughly nine tenths of them detected once, and over 8.5% sits in the top ten. Sequenced sample: PBMCs. This receptor was taken from a woman in her forties or fifties with colorectal cancer.

In DNA, the CDR3 is TGCAGTGCTAGTGGGGGAGAAGATACGCAGTATTTT. It encodes CSASGGEDTQYF. The genes are TRBV20-1 and TRBJ2-3, with D perhaps TRBD1 or TRBD2 (5 bases each). The germline V gene has CDR1 DFQATT and CDR2 SNEGSKA (reference sequence). Deletions cut 3 bases from V and 5 bases from J, with 9 bases between. The CDR3 loop spans 12 amino acids.